One sample yielded the 26 T cell receptor beta chains listed below, sequenced in a study of human T cells and chemical hapten exposure (dated by TCRdb to about 2021). The label giving this sample's time point can be read as: pre-sensitization, week 0. In the paper's terms, the treatment or condition label means: therapeutic diphenylcyclopropenone sensitization with weekly scalp DPC. Receptors were amplified or captured by RACE. Data came from a NextSeq 500. TCRdb redid the processing of the public reads, applying fastp at Q25 and MiXCR, and retained in-frame beta chains. Under each unique CDR3 protein, matching rows form one entry showing the most common genes and DNA. In all, the sample holds 150,000 to 200,000 distinct CDR3 sequences, and around 30% of those were seen once. The ten largest clones take up less than 3.5% of the sample. Sample: whole blood, taken in connection with sensitization to the hapten diphenylcyclopropenone (DPC). These receptors were taken from a woman younger than 45 with alopecia areata. Some clones in this sample may be carry-over from other donors' samples.

The chain couples TRBV7-2 to TRBJ1-4; 7 bases are a match to TRBD1. Trimming removed 5 bases from V and 8 bases from J; junction bases left unmatched: 11. The germline V gene has CDR1 SGHTA and CDR2 FQGNSA. The CDR3 spans 15 residues. The CDR3 DNA reads TGTGCCAGCAGCCCAAACAGGGGTAATAGGGAAAAACTGTTTTTT. Protein product: CASSPNRGNREKLFF.

This chain links TRBV28 with TRBJ2-3; the D gene is possibly TRBD1 (6 bases). V lost 5 bases to trimming and J lost 5 bases, with 20 bases between them. CDR1 and CDR2 from the germline V gene are MDHEN and SYDVKM. CDR3 length: 16 amino acids. CDR3 sequence: CASSGPRAGAGDTQYF. For the CDR3, the DNA is TGTGCCAGCAGTGGCCCGCGAGCAGGGGCAGGAGATACGCAGTATTTT. The whole variable domain, remainder taken from reference TRBV28 and TRBJ2-3, is DVKVTQSSRYLVKRTGEKVFLECVQDMDHENMFWYRQDPGLGLRLIYFSYDVKMKEKGDIPEGYSVSREKKERFSLILESASTNQTSMYLCASSGPRAGAGDTQYFGPGTRLTVL.

The chain couples TRBV5-4 to TRBJ1-2; tentative D call: TRBD1 (6 bases). The CDR3 is 15 amino acids. Germline lookup yields CDR1 SGHNT and CDR2 YYREEE (reference sequence). V lost 1 base and J lost 8, with 18 bases in between. The CDR3 is CASSLQQGLTSGYTF. The CDR3 nucleotides read TGTGCCAGCAGCTTGCAACAGGGTTTAACTTCGGGCTACACCTTC.

The chain links TRBV6-2 or TRBV6-3 to TRBJ2-7, with 11 bases matching TRBD2. The CDR3 contains 15 residues. V dropped 6 bases and J dropped 6; count of bases not matched to a gene: 10. Germline-derived CDR1 and CDR2 are MNHEY and SVGEGT. CDR3 loop: CASRKTTSGIGEQYF. The DNA for the CDR3 is TGTGCCAGCAGAAAAACGACTAGCGGGATAGGCGAGCAGTACTTC.

This clonotype has ten or more counts. This chain uses TRBV9 with TRBJ1-5; D remains ambiguous. Germline V CDR1 and CDR2: SGDLS, YYNGEE. This CDR3 comprises 13 residues. The germline V and J ends were trimmed by 1 base and 4 bases, with 6 bases remaining between them. CDR3 amino acids: CASSVSSNQPQHF. The DNA for the CDR3 is TGTGCCAGCAGCGTATCGAGTAATCAGCCCCAGCATTTT.

This clonotype was detected a few times. The J gene is TRBJ2-5, the V gene TRBV29-1, with TRBD2 matching 8 bases. The CDR3 totals 12 residues. Losses at the gene ends were 1 base for V and 5 bases for J; bases not matched to a gene: 0. Germline V gene lookup returns CDR1 SQVTM and CDR2 ANQGSEA. The CDR3 spells CSVEAGGETQYF. The CDR3 DNA follows: TGCAGCGTTGAAGCGGGAGGGGAGACCCAGTACTTC.

The chain combines TRBV2 with TRBJ2-5; D uncertain. Germline V lookup: CDR1 SNHLY, CDR2 FYNNEI. The CDR3 covers 11 residues. V was cut by 7 bases and J by 0 bases, with 3 bases left in between. CDR3 region: CASMYQETQYF. The CDR3 region has the DNA TGTGCCAGCATGTACCAAGAGACCCAGTACTTC. Combining the CDR3 with reference TRBV2 and TRBJ2-5 gives the whole variable domain EPEVTQTPSHQVTQMGQEVILRCVPISNHLYFYWYRQILGQKVEFLVSFYNNEISEKSEIFDDQFSVERPDGSNFTLKIRSTKLEDSAMYFCASMYQETQYFGPGTRLLVL.

This clonotype has just a few counts. This chain links TRBV6-2 or TRBV6-3 with TRBJ1-5; maybe TRBD1 (6 bases). Looked up from germline, CDR1 is MNHEY and CDR2 is SVGEGT. V shed 6 bases and J shed 3 bases, with 15 bases lying between them. CDR3 length: 15 amino acids. Written as DNA, the CDR3 is TGTGCCAGCAGAACGTCGGGACAACACAATCAGCCCCAGCATTTT. Residues: CASRTSGQHNQPQHF.

This chain links TRBV20-1 with TRBJ2-1; D possibly corresponds to TRBD2 (6 bases). V dropped 6 bases and J dropped 5 bases, with 14 bases sitting between them. The CDR3 covers 13 residues. Per the germline V gene, CDR1 is DFQATT and CDR2 is SNEGSKA (reference sequence). DNA of the CDR3: TGCAGTGCCAGCGTAGCGGCAGACAATGAGCAGTTCTTC. This sequence encodes CSASVAADNEQFF.

This clonotype was recorded a few times. The rearrangement uses TRBV19 and TRBJ1-5, with a possible D match to TRBD1 (5 bases). Germline CDR1 reads LNHDA; CDR2 reads SQIVND (reference sequence). The V end was cut by 9 bases, the J end by 0 bases, with 15 bases between. The CDR3 spans 15 residues. The CDR3 sequence is CASGKGMHSNQPQHF. CDR3 nucleotide sequence: TGTGCCAGCGGGAAGGGGATGCATAGCAATCAGCCCCAGCATTTT.

The rearrangement links TRBV9 to TRBJ2-1; D is unclear. Trimming stripped 0 bases from V and 8 bases from J, with 15 bases between. Germline CDR1 and CDR2: SGDLS and YYNGEE. The CDR3 runs to 15 residues. The CDR3 loop reads CASSVEEGYADEQFF. In DNA form, the CDR3 reads TGTGCCAGCAGCGTAGAGGAAGGCTATGCAGATGAGCAGTTCTTC. The whole variable domain, filled in from reference TRBV9 and TRBJ2-1, reads DSGVTQTPKHLITATGQRVTLRCSPRSGDLSVYWYQQSLDQGLQFLIQYYNGEERAKGNILERFSAQQFPDLHSELNLSSLELGDSALYFCASSVEEGYADEQFFGPGTRLTVL.

This sequence joins TRBV29-1 and TRBJ2-5, with D maybe TRBD2 (5 bases). From germline, CDR1 is SQVTM and CDR2 ANQGSEA. V lost 7 bases, J lost 7 bases, and 19 bases lay in between. The CDR3 has 13 amino acids. CDR3 sequence: CSARAGERRTQYF. CDR3 sequence (DNA): TGCAGCGCCCGAGCCGGGGAGAGGAGGACCCAGTACTTC.

The chain uses TRBV29-1 and TRBJ1-1; D may be TRBD1 (5 bases). The CDR3 runs to 15 residues. CDR1 is SQVTM and CDR2 is ANQGSEA in the germline V gene. V lost 5 bases and J lost 1, with 17 bases in between. This CDR3 is CSVFQWGTANTEAFF. CDR3 DNA sequence: TGCAGCGTTTTTCAATGGGGCACAGCGAACACTGAAGCTTTCTTT.

V usage is TRBV11-3 and J usage is TRBJ2-1; TRBD1 matches at 7 bases. The trim removed 2 bases at V and 6 bases at J, leaving 13 bases unmatched. This CDR3 has 17 residues. Germline V gene lookup returns CDR1 SGHNT and CDR2 YENEEA. CDR3 region: CASSLPFGKAGGNEQFF. CDR3 DNA sequence: TGTGCCAGCAGCTTACCTTTCGGGAAAGCAGGGGGCAATGAGCAGTTCTTC.

This clonotype has only a few counts. V usage is TRBV6-6 and J usage is TRBJ2-1, with D hard to call. The CDR3 sequence is 10 residues long. Trimming shortened V by 8 bases and J by 5 bases, and 4 bases separated the two germline ends. Looked up from germline, CDR1 is MNHNY and CDR2 is SVGAGI (reference sequence). The CDR3 loop reads CASGNNEQFF. CDR3 coding DNA: TGTGCCAGCGGCAACAATGAGCAGTTCTTC.

This chain connects TRBV29-1 to TRBJ1-2; D is undetermined. V dropped 8 bases and J dropped 0 bases, with 7 bases sitting between them. The CDR3 is made up of 11 amino acids. The germline CDR1 and CDR2 sequences are SQVTM and ANQGSEA. Here the CDR3 DNA reads TGCAGCCTAGGGACTAACTATGGCTACACCTTC. Amino acids: CSLGTNYGYTF.

The chain combines TRBV11-2 with TRBJ1-1; D unresolved. V was clipped by 5 bases and J by 1 base, with 8 bases between them. The CDR3 is 13 residues long. Looked up from germline, CDR1 is SGHAT and CDR2 is FQNNGV. CDR3 sequence: CASSVTENTEAFF. CDR3 nucleotides: TGTGCCAGCAGCGTCACAGAGAACACTGAAGCTTTCTTT.

This clonotype has more than one count but fewer than ten. The genes are TRBV9 and TRBJ1-2; 8 positions match TRBD1. V trimming: 3 bases; J trimming: 8 bases; junction bases outside the gene matches: 15. CDR1 and CDR2 (germline): SGDLS, YYNGEE. The CDR3 loop spans 16 amino acids. The CDR3 loop reads CASSEGSSGQGGGYTF. The CDR3, as DNA: TGTGCCAGCAGCGAGGGGAGTTCCGGACAGGGAGGCGGCTACACCTTC. Based on the CDR3 plus reference TRBV9 and TRBJ1-2, the full variable domain is DSGVTQTPKHLITATGQRVTLRCSPRSGDLSVYWYQQSLDQGLQFLIQYYNGEERAKGNILERFSAQQFPDLHSELNLSSLELGDSALYFCASSEGSSGQGGGYTFGSGTRLTVV.

The chain joins TRBV10-2 to TRBJ1-1; D is possibly TRBD1 (6 bases). Deletions cut 7 bases from V and 7 bases from J, with 19 bases between. Germline CDR1 reads WSHSY; CDR2 reads SAAADI. There are 14 residues in the CDR3. CDR3 in amino acids: CASTISRGLSEAFF. The CDR3, as DNA: TGCGCCAGCACCATATCCAGGGGTCTCAGTGAAGCTTTCTTT.

A word on this clonotype: A read error may account for a junction end that differs from germline. This chain links TRBV7-9 with TRBJ2-5; 8 bases align to TRBD2. There are 13 residues in the CDR3. Germline V CDR1 and CDR2: SEHNR, FQNEAQ (reference sequence). In DNA, the CDR3 is TGTGTCAGCAGCTTCTCTAGCGGGGAGACCCAGTACTTC. Translation: CVSSFSSGETQYF.

The chain joins TRBV7-2 to TRBJ1-1; D gene ambiguous. Deletions cut 6 bases from V and 1 base from J, with 9 bases between. This CDR3 has 13 residues. CDR1 SGHTA and CDR2 FQGNSA come from the germline V gene. DNA of the CDR3: TGTGCCAGCAGTTCAACACGGAACACTGAAGCTTTCTTT. Translating it yields CASSSTRNTEAFF. The complete variable domain, with remaining parts taken from reference TRBV7-2 and TRBJ1-1, reads GAGVSQSPSNKVTEKGKDVELRCDPISGHTALYWYRQSLGQGLEFLIYFQGNSAPDKSGLPSDRFSAERTGGSVSTLTIQRTQQEDSAVYLCASSSTRNTEAFFGQGTRLTVV.

This clonotype was counted ten times or more. The chain has TRBV29-1 and TRBJ2-1, with D possibly matching TRBD2 (5 bases). Germline assignment: CDR1 SQVTM and CDR2 ANQGSEA. CDR3 size: 12 residues. V lost 3 bases to trimming and J lost 4 bases, with 7 bases between them. In DNA form, the CDR3 reads TGCAGCGTTGATGCGGGTTACAATGAGCAGTTCTTC. Translating gives CSVDAGYNEQFF.

J is TRBJ2-7 and V is TRBV6-2 or TRBV6-3; D may be TRBD2 (6 bases). Trimming shortened V by 6 bases and J by 0 bases, and 9 bases separated the two germline ends. Germline V gene data show CDR1 as MNHEY and CDR2 as SVGEGT. The CDR3 totals 13 residues. The CDR3 loop reads CASRRDGSYEQYF. In DNA form, the CDR3 reads TGTGCCAGCAGGCGGGACGGCTCCTACGAGCAGTACTTC.

The rearrangement links TRBV7-9 to TRBJ2-1; 11 positions match TRBD2. Unmatched junction bases numbered 7, after V lost 5 bases and J lost 7 bases. Germline-derived CDR1 and CDR2 are SEHNR and FQNEAQ (reference sequence). This CDR3 is 15 amino acids long. CDR3 sequence reads: CASSPRPSGGNEQFF. CDR3 bases: TGTGCCAGCAGCCCCAGACCTAGCGGGGGGAATGAGCAGTTCTTC. Full variable domain (missing parts from reference TRBV7-9 and TRBJ2-1): DTGVSQNPRHKITKRGQNVTFRCDPISEHNRLYWYRQTLGQGPEFLTYFQNEAQLEKSRLLSDRFSAERPKGSFSTLEIQRTEQGDSAMYLCASSPRPSGGNEQFFGPGTRLTVL.

The sample holds a few counts of this clonotype. The rearrangement joins TRBV5-1 to TRBJ2-5; the D call may be TRBD1 or TRBD2 (5 bases each). The CDR3 has 14 amino acids. Germline V gives CDR1 SGHRS, CDR2 YFSETQ. Trimming stripped 4 bases from V and 7 bases from J, with 17 bases between. CDR3 DNA sequence: TGCGCCAGCAGCGAGGGGCCCGGGCAATGGACCCAGTACTTC. This codes for CASSEGPGQWTQYF.

The chain recombines TRBV9 with TRBJ2-1; 11 nucleotides align to TRBD2. V was clipped by 0 bases and J by 2 bases; unmatched bases: 7. The CDR3 consists of 18 residues. Germline-derived CDR1 and CDR2 are SGDLS and YYNGEE. In nucleotides, the CDR3 is TGTGCCAGCAGCGTAGGGGCTAGCGGGAGGTTCACCTACAATGAGCAGTTCTTC. Translated: CASSVGASGRFTYNEQFF.